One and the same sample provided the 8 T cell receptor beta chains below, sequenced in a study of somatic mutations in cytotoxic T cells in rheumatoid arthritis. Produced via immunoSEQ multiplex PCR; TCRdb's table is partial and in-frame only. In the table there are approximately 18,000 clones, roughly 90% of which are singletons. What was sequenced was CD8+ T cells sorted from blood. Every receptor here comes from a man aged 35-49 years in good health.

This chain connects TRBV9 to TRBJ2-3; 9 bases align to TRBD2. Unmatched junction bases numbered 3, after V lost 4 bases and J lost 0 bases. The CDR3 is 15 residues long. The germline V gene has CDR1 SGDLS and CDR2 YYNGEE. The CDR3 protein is CASSPGLASTDTQYF. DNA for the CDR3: TGTGCCAGCAGCCCGGGACTAGCTAGCACAGATACGCAGTATTTT. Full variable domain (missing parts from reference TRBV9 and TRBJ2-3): DSGVTQTPKHLITATGQRVTLRCSPRSGDLSVYWYQQSLDQGLQFLIQYYNGEERAKGNILERFSAQQFPDLHSELNLSSLELGDSALYFCASSPGLASTDTQYFGPGTRLTVL.

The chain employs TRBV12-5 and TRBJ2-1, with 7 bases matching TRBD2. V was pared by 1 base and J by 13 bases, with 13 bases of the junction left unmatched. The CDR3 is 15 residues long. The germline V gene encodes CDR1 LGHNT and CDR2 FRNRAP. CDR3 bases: TGTGCTAGTGGTTTGGCCCCTCCGTGGAGCGGGATCCAGTTCTTC. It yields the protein CASGLAPPWSGIQFF.

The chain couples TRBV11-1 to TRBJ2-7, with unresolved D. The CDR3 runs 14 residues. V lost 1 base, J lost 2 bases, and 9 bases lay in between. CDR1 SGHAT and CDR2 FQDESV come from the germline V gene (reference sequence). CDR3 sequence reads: CASSLGYSTYEQYF. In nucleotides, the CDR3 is TGTGCCAGCAGCTTAGGATACTCGACCTACGAGCAGTACTTC. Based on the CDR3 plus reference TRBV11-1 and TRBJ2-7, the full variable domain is EAEVAQSPRYKITEKSQAVAFWCDPISGHATLYWYRQILGQGPELLVQFQDESVVDDSQLPKDRFSAERLKGVDSTLKIQPAELGDSAMYLCASSLGYSTYEQYFGPGTRLTVT.

The DNA for the CDR3 is TGCGCCAGCAGCCAAGAATTCCCAGGAGAAGCGCTTAACTCCTACAATGAGCAGTTCTTC. It codes for CASSQEFPGEALNSYNEQFF. The V and J genes are TRBV4-3 and TRBJ2-1, with no clear D. Trimming removed 0 bases from V and 0 bases from J, with 21 bases in between. The CDR3 has 20 residues. CDR1 and CDR2 (germline): LGHNA, YSLEER.

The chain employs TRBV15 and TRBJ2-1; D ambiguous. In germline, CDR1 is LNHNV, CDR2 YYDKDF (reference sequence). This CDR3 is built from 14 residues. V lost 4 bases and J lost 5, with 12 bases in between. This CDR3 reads CATSKVGYDNEQFF. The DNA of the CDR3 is TGTGCCACCAGCAAGGTAGGGTACGACAATGAGCAGTTCTTC.

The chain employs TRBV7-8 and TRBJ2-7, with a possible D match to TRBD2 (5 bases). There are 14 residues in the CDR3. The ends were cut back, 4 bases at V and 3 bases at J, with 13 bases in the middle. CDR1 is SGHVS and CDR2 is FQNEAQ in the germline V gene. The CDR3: CASSSRTDYYEQYF. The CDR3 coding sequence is TGTGCCAGCAGCTCCAGGACCGACTACTACGAGCAGTACTTC.

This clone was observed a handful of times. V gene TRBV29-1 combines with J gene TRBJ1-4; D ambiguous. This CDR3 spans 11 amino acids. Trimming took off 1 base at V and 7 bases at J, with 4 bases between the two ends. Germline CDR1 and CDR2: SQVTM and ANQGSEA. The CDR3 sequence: CSVEGSEKLFF. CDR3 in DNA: TGCAGCGTTGAAGGTAGTGAAAAACTGTTTTTT.

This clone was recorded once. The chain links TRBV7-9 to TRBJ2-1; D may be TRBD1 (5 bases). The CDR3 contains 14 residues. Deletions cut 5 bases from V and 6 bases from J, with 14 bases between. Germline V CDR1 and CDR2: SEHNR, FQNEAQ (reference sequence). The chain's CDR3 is CASSPRQGLNEQFF. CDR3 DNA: TGTGCCAGCAGCCCACGTCAGGGTCTCAATGAGCAGTTCTTC.